This TCR beta chain was captured by sequencing in a study of blood T cell repertoires in COVID-19. Study summary: T cells, B-cell-depleted T cells, or PBMCs supplied cDNA or gDNA.

The germline V gene has CDR1 SGDLS and CDR2 YYNGEE. The V and J ends lost 2 bases and 3 bases, in that order; junction bases with no gene match: 4. The CDR3 is made up of 14 amino acids. Only one count was recorded for this clone. One Seattle source followed patients from active infection through their disease course. The authors' processing: Counts of nucleated cells, estimated from reference gene primer amplification, were obtained. Method: immunoSEQ multiplex PCR; TCRdb's copy keeps in-frame clones and lacks some. V and J calls and clone size are as listed in that table; D and trimming were resolved from the DNA. The sample carries about 300,000 clones, approximately 89% recorded once.

The TCR comes from a woman under 40 with COVID-19, enrolled during active disease. Sequenced sample: peripheral blood. The chain combines TRBV9 with TRBJ1-1, with 7 bases aligning to TRBD1. CDR3 region: CASSVEGAYTEAFF. CDR3 coding DNA: TGTGCCAGCAGCGTGGAGGGGGCGTACACTGAAGCTTTCTTT.